A single sample is the source of the 5 T cell receptor beta chains below, sequenced in a study of blood T cell repertoires in COVID-19. Assay: immunoSEQ multiplex PCR; the TCRdb copy retains only in-frame clones and omits some. The profile shows roughly 350,000 clones, more than 70% of them singletons. The material sequenced was peripheral blood. The receptors derive from a woman aged 25-40 years with COVID-19, enrolled during active disease.

Here the CDR3 DNA reads TGTGCCAGCAGCTTGGCGGGGCAGAGCACAGATACGCAGTATTTT. This codes for CASSLAGQSTDTQYF. The rearrangement uses TRBV7-3 and TRBJ2-3; TRBD2 is a possible D gene (6 bases). This CDR3 has 15 amino acids. Germline V gene sequence: CDR1 SGHTA, CDR2 FQGTGA. The V and J ends lost 3 bases and 0 bases respectively, with 10 bases between them. Together with reference TRBV7-3 and TRBJ2-3, the CDR3 gives the full variable domain: GAGVSQTPSNKVTEKGKYVELRCDPISGHTALYWYRQSLGQGPEFLIYFQGTGAADDSGLPNDRFFAVRPEGSVSTLKIQRTERGDSAVYLCASSLAGQSTDTQYFGPGTRLTVL.

The chain combines TRBV15 with TRBJ2-5; TRBD1 aligns across 9 bases. This CDR3 has 16 amino acids. J lost 5 bases, V lost 0 bases, and 7 bases had no gene match. Germline lookup yields CDR1 LNHNV and CDR2 YYDKDF (reference sequence). CDR3 DNA sequence: TGTGCCACCAGCAGAGATTTTGGGACAGGGTCGGAGACCCAGTACTTC. Translated, it gives CATSRDFGTGSETQYF.

The V gene is TRBV4-1, the J gene TRBJ1-3; 7 nucleotides line up with TRBD1. With V trimmed by 3 bases and J by 1 base, 3 bases remained unmatched. The CDR3 has 15 amino acids. CDR1 MGHRA and CDR2 YSYEKL come from the germline V gene. Here the CDR3 DNA reads TGCGCCAGCAGCCACAACAGGGGATCTGGAAACACCATATATTTT. It specifies CASSHNRGSGNTIYF.

This clone was detected only once. This chain uses TRBV5-4 with TRBJ2-1; 10 nucleotides agree with TRBD2. The length of the CDR3 is 15 residues. The V gene end was trimmed by 1 base and the J gene end by 6 bases; junction bases not matched to a gene: 4. The germline gives CDR1 SGHNT, CDR2 YYREEE (reference sequence). CDR3 nucleotide sequence: TGTGCCAGCAGCTTGCGACTAGCGGGTCTCAATGAGCAGTTCTTC. Residues: CASSLRLAGLNEQFF.

In this sample, this clone turned up a few times. The chain combines TRBV28 with TRBJ1-5, with 7 nucleotides matching TRBD1. V lost 6 bases and J lost 0; bases outside the gene matches: 5. The CDR3 is 15 residues long. Germline V gives CDR1 MDHEN, CDR2 SYDVKM. The CDR3 DNA sequence: TGTGCCAGCAGGGGGACAGCTCATAGCAATCAGCCCCAGCATTTT. Translated: CASRGTAHSNQPQHF.